This T cell receptor beta chain was documented in a study of STAT3 mutations in large granular lymphocyte leukemia. Study-wide findings and caveats: In T-cell large granular lymphocyte leukemia, about half of patients showed multiple immunodominant subclonotypes. Persisting codominant clonotypes may have hidden a small pathogenic clone.

Germline CDR1 reads MDHEN; CDR2 reads SYDVKM. After removal of 0 bases from V and 1 base from J, the junction contained 0 bases not matched to a gene. This CDR3 spans 14 amino acids. In regard to this clone: What it binds is not known.

Each sample's TCRbeta library yielded on average around 41,000 productive templates. Measured with immunoSEQ multiplex PCR; TCRdb has only the in-frame clones, and not every one. The profile shows 25,000 to 30,000 clones, about 83% of them singletons. The clonotype originates from a woman aged 45-65 years with T-cell large granular lymphocyte leukemia. Some clones in this sample may be carry-over from other donors' samples. The V gene is TRBV28, the J gene TRBJ2-7; 7 bases map to TRBD1. The material sequenced was peripheral blood mononuclear cells. The CDR3 region has the DNA TGTGCCAGCAGTTTATGGGGACAGTCCTACGAGCAGTACTTC. It codes for CASSLWGQSYEQYF.